Below are 25 T cell receptor beta chains sequenced from a single sample in a study of cytotoxic CD8 clonotypes in ibrutinib-treated CLL. Here immunoSEQ multiplex PCR was the method, and the copy in TCRdb shows in-frame clones only, minus some. The table includes more than 85,000 clones, approximately 82% detected once. Specimen: PBMCs, collected after 12 months of ibrutinib treatment. The source of these receptors is a human donor with chronic lymphocytic leukemia.

The chain joins TRBV7-2 to TRBJ1-1; TRBD1 might be the D (6 bases). In germline, CDR1 is SGHTA, CDR2 FQGNSA. Deletions cut 5 bases from V and 5 bases from J, with 15 bases between. The CDR3 spans 14 residues. The CDR3 reads CASSLQGYGTEAFF. The CDR3 coding sequence is TGTGCCAGCAGCCTACAGGGATATGGGACTGAAGCTTTCTTT.

The chain uses TRBV28 and TRBJ2-7; TRBD1 aligns across 10 bases. V shed 5 bases, J shed 4 bases, and the junction held 5 bases outside the gene matches. The CDR3 runs to 14 residues. CDR1 MDHEN and CDR2 SYDVKM come from the germline V gene. In nucleotides, the CDR3 is TGTGCCAGCAGTATGGGGACAGGGGTTTACGAGCAGTACTTC. Translated, it gives CASSMGTGVYEQYF.

The chain carries TRBV4-2 and TRBJ2-6; D perhaps matches TRBD1 (6 bases). Germline V gene sequence: CDR1 LGHNA, CDR2 YNFKEQ. The V and J ends lost 1 base and 0 bases respectively, with 10 bases between them. The CDR3 covers 17 residues. For the CDR3, the DNA is TGTGCCAGCAGCCAAGGTAGGGGGAGCTCTGGGGCCAACGTCCTGACTTTC. This sequence encodes CASSQGRGSSGANVLTF.

This chain connects TRBV7-2 to TRBJ2-7, with D unresolved. This CDR3 region has 12 residues. Germline values: CDR1 SGHTA, CDR2 FQGNSA. V was cut by 5 bases and J by 2 bases, with 7 bases left in between. The CDR3 DNA is TGTGCCAGCAGCCCCGCAGCCTACGAGCAGTACTTC. Protein: CASSPAAYEQYF.

This chain connects TRBV5-1 to TRBJ1-1; D is perhaps TRBD1 (6 bases). This CDR3 contains 14 residues. The germline V and J ends were trimmed by 0 bases and 5 bases, with 11 bases remaining between them. The germline V gene encodes CDR1 SGHRS and CDR2 YFSETQ. CDR3 residues: CASSLGRGETEAFF. In nucleotides, the CDR3 is TGCGCCAGCAGCTTGGGCAGGGGAGAAACTGAAGCTTTCTTT.

The CDR3 is CASSPGTGFSYNEQFF. The DNA of the CDR3 is TGTGCCAGCAGTCCCGGGACAGGGTTCTCCTACAATGAGCAGTTCTTC. The chain couples TRBV27 to TRBJ2-1, with 9 bases matching TRBD1. CDR3 size: 16 residues. Losses at the gene ends were 5 bases for V and 0 bases for J; bases not matched to a gene: 5. Germline CDR1 MNHEY, CDR2 SMNVEV (reference sequence).

The CDR3 here is CASSEGREIIQYF. The CDR3 region has the DNA TGTGCCAGCAGTGAAGGAAGGGAAATCATTCAGTACTTC. The chain employs TRBV2 and TRBJ2-4; D not resolved. The germline CDR1 and CDR2 sequences are SNHLY and FYNNEI. Trimming shortened V by 1 base and J by 9 bases, and 10 bases separated the two germline ends. CDR3 size: 13 residues.

The rearrangement joins TRBV7-2 to TRBJ1-5, with a weak D call TRBD1 (6 bases). The CDR3 has 13 amino acids. V lost 5 bases to trimming and J lost 4 bases, with 9 bases between them. Germline lookup yields CDR1 SGHTA and CDR2 FQGNSA. The CDR3 sequence is CASSETGNQPQHF. The DNA for the CDR3 is TGTGCCAGCAGCGAAACAGGGAATCAGCCCCAGCATTTT.

This clone was found a few times. The genes are TRBV9 and TRBJ1-6, with 8 nucleotides matching TRBD1. The CDR3 has 14 amino acids. Germline CDR1 and CDR2: SGDLS and YYNGEE. The V gene end was trimmed by 5 bases and the J gene end by 10 bases; junction bases not matched to a gene: 8. The CDR3 DNA is TGTGCCAGCAGTCCTCAGGGGGCCGGATCACCCCTCCACTTT. As protein: CASSPQGAGSPLHF.

V is TRBV9 and J is TRBJ2-4; a possible D gene is TRBD1 (6 bases). Trimming shortened V by 2 bases and J by 6 bases, and 12 bases separated the two germline ends. CDR1 and CDR2 (germline): SGDLS, YYNGEE. The CDR3 is made up of 14 amino acids. The chain's CDR3 is CASSVSDSRNIQYF. DNA of the CDR3: TGTGCCAGCAGCGTCTCGGACAGCCGAAACATTCAGTACTTC.

This clone was recorded only once. CDR3 nucleotide sequence: TGTGCCAGCAGTTCCCACAGCGGGGATAGGGAGCAGTACTTC. Its protein product is CASSSHSGDREQYF. V and J are TRBV28 and TRBJ2-7, with 7 bases aligning to TRBD2. The CDR3 extends over 14 amino acids. The junction had 10 bases not matched to a gene; V was cut back by 4 bases and J by 7 bases. Germline CDR1 and CDR2: MDHEN and SYDVKM.

This clone was picked up a small number of times. This sequence joins TRBV10-3 and TRBJ1-2, with 9 bases identical to TRBD1. The ends lost 3 bases at V and 3 bases at J; junction bases unmatched: 8. The germline gives CDR1 ENHRY, CDR2 SYGVKD. There are 16 residues in the CDR3. The CDR3 spells CAISENRGQVDYGYTF. The CDR3 DNA reads as TGTGCCATCAGTGAAAACAGGGGGCAAGTGGACTATGGCTACACCTTC.

This clone appeared a single time. The chain couples TRBV27 to TRBJ1-4; D remains unclear. This CDR3 is built from 16 residues. The germline V gene has CDR1 MNHEY and CDR2 SMNVEV (reference sequence). Between the trimmed V and J ends, which lost 6 bases and 1 base, there was a span of 15 bases. The CDR3, as DNA: TGTGCCAGCAGGGGAGCAGGTAGAGGAACTAATGAAAAACTGTTTTTT. It encodes CASRGAGRGTNEKLFF.

This clone was observed a single time. The chain employs TRBV11-1 and TRBJ2-5; D is unresolved. Germline assignment: CDR1 SGHAT and CDR2 FQDESV (reference sequence). CDR3 length equals 15 residues. Trimming removed 1 base at V and 5 bases at J, with 14 bases between. CDR3 coding DNA: TGTGCCAGCAGCTTAGGTGGAAAGGTTGGGGAGACCCAGTACTTC. This sequence encodes CASSLGGKVGETQYF.

The V gene is TRBV7-2, the J gene TRBJ2-5, with 10 bases that match TRBD1. The CDR3 has 14 residues. V lost 5 bases, J lost 5 bases, and 5 bases stayed unmatched. In germline, CDR1 is SGHTA, CDR2 FQGNSA. The DNA for the CDR3 is TGTGCCAGCAGCCCGACAGGGGGCGCTGAGACCCAGTACTTC. This sequence encodes CASSPTGGAETQYF.

This clone was detected once. The chain carries TRBV5-4 and TRBJ2-2, with D perhaps matching TRBD1 or TRBD2 (5 bases each). V lost 7 bases, J lost 7 bases, and 23 bases lay in between. CDR3 length: 16 residues. The germline V gene encodes CDR1 SGHNT and CDR2 YYREEE (reference sequence). The CDR3 DNA is TGTGCCAGCGGGACCGTAGGACGGTCCGTGGGCGGGGAGCTGTTTTTT. Protein product: CASGTVGRSVGGELFF.

This rearrangement joins TRBV27 to TRBJ1-4; the match to TRBD1 covers 10 bases. The CDR3 contains 14 residues. V gave up 5 bases and J gave up 6 bases; unmatched junction bases: 3. From germline, CDR1 is MNHEY and CDR2 SMNVEV (reference sequence). CDR3 in amino acids: CASSNGTGDEKLFF. The CDR3 DNA follows: TGTGCCAGCAGTAACGGGACAGGGGATGAAAAACTGTTTTTT.

This clone showed up just once. The rearrangement links TRBV28 to TRBJ1-1; D is uncertain. Trimming took 7 bases from V and 0 from J, leaving 9 bases between them. The CDR3 is 13 amino acids. From germline, CDR1 is MDHEN and CDR2 SYDVKM. CDR3 in amino acids: CASMDALNTEAFF. The CDR3 DNA is TGTGCCAGCATGGACGCTTTGAACACTGAAGCTTTCTTT.

As concerns this clone: Other DNA sequences from this sample encode an identical CDR3 as well. V usage is TRBV5-1 and J usage is TRBJ1-1; the D is unclear. This CDR3 spans 14 amino acids. V lost 0 bases, J lost 1 base, and 7 bases lay in between. CDR1 and CDR2 (germline): SGHRS, YFSETQ. CDR3 residues: CASSLATANTEAFF. The CDR3 DNA reads as TGCGCCAGCAGCTTGGCCACGGCGAACACTGAAGCTTTCTTT.

The chain employs TRBV5-1 and TRBJ2-1; D perhaps matches TRBD2 (6 bases). The CDR3 length is 12 residues. V lost 1 base and J lost 9, with 8 bases in between. The germline V gene encodes CDR1 SGHRS and CDR2 YFSETQ. The CDR3 reads CASSLTGLEQFF. CDR3 bases: TGCGCCAGCAGCTTGACGGGACTTGAGCAGTTCTTC.

This clone was observed once. V usage is TRBV12-5 and J usage is TRBJ1-2; tentatively, D is TRBD1 (5 bases). CDR3 length: 16 residues. Trimming removed 4 bases at V and 0 bases at J, with 15 bases between. Germline assignment: CDR1 LGHNT and CDR2 FRNRAP. The CDR3 DNA follows: TGTGCTAGTGGTTCCGGCCTCAGGGCAACTAACTATGGCTACACCTTC. This encodes CASGSGLRATNYGYTF.

The chain joins TRBV7-9 to TRBJ1-3; D is undetermined. CDR3 length: 13 amino acids. The germline gives CDR1 SEHNR, CDR2 FQNEAQ (reference sequence). Deletions cut 5 bases from V and 1 base from J, with 6 bases between. This chain's CDR3 is CASSLSSGNTIYF. The CDR3 region has the DNA TGTGCCAGCAGCCTAAGTTCTGGAAACACCATATATTTT. Full variable domain (rest looked up from reference TRBV7-9 and TRBJ1-3): DTGVSQNPRHKITKRGQNVTFRCDPISEHNRLYWYRQTLGQGPEFLTYFQNEAQLEKSRLLSDRFSAERPKGSFSTLEIQRTEQGDSAMYLCASSLSSGNTIYFGEGSWLTVV.

This clone has just a few counts. The rearrangement links TRBV5-8 to TRBJ2-5; D is unclear. V was trimmed by 6 bases and J by 5 bases, leaving 11 bases between them. The CDR3 extends over 12 amino acids. Germline assignment: CDR1 SGHTS and CDR2 YDEGEE. CDR3 loop: CASNPRRETQYF. The DNA of the CDR3 is TGTGCCAGCAACCCTAGGCGTGAGACCCAGTACTTC.

This chain uses TRBV7-2 with TRBJ2-5; a possible D gene is TRBD1 (6 bases). The CDR3 runs to 13 residues. Per the germline V gene, CDR1 is SGHTA and CDR2 is FQGNSA. Deletions cut 2 bases from V and 5 bases from J, with 9 bases between. The CDR3 coding sequence is TGTGCCAGCAGCTTATCTCAGGGGGAGACCCAGTACTTC. Protein: CASSLSQGETQYF.

The chain joins TRBV5-6 to TRBJ2-1, with no clear D. The ends were cut back, 0 bases at V and 5 bases at J, with 6 bases in the middle. CDR3 size: 13 residues. Germline-derived CDR1 and CDR2 are SGHDT and YYEEEE. Here the CDR3 reads CASSLDRNNEQFF. CDR3 coding DNA: TGTGCCAGCAGCTTGGATAGGAACAATGAGCAGTTCTTC.